The clone carrying this T cell receptor (beta chain) was detected a few times. This sample is drawn from a study of cytomegalovirus exposure and HLA in healthy donors. Clones were sequenced by immunoSEQ multiplex PCR, and TCRdb holds only the in-frame ones, with some missing. The sample has 200,000 or so clones; 88% are singletons. The source of this sequence is a woman aged 18-30 years in good health and CMV-seronegative. Sequencing was carried out using PBMCs.

CDR3 DNA sequence: TGCGCCAGCAGTTCCGTGGGACTAGCGGGAGGGCCGGGGAACACCGGGGAGCTGTTTTTT. Amino acids: CASSSVGLAGGPGNTGELFF. The rearrangement joins TRBV4-1 to TRBJ2-2, with TRBD2 matching over 16 bases. V lost 6 bases, J lost 1 base, and 11 bases stayed unmatched. The length of the CDR3 is 20 residues. Germline-derived CDR1 and CDR2 are MGHRA and YSYEKL.